The rows below give T cell receptor beta chains drawn from one sample of a study of T cells expressing NK-cell markers. Reanalyzing the 5' RACE reads, TCRdb keeps one entry per CDR3 protein, without DNA. Its clone listing holds some 450,000 distinct CDR3 sequences. Sequenced input: blood T cells: a sorted CD56 or NKG2C T cell subset, CD4+ or CD8+ T cells, or bulk PBMC T cells (not recorded which). These receptors came from a woman between 18 and 75 years old in good health. CDR3s include the opening cysteine and the closing phenylalanine or tryptophan. Fields, in order: J gene, V gene, CDR3 protein.

TRBJ2-1 TRBV4-3 CASSRGTGGFYEQFF
TRBJ2-2 TRBV10-3 CAISEGSTGELFF
TRBJ1-3 TRBV5-1 CASSLERSGSSGNTIYF
TRBJ2-4 TRBV7-9 CASSSLLTGAKNIQYF
TRBJ1-2 TRBV12-3/TRBV12-4 CASSPREGYGYTF
TRBJ2-2 TRBV12-3/TRBV12-4 CASSPPGSTGELFF
TRBJ2-1 TRBV4-3 CASSQDRAGWGSYNEQFF
TRBJ2-3 TRBV11-2 CASSKTSGRAGNTDTQYF
TRBJ2-3 TRBV5-8 CASSFPTDTQYF
TRBJ2-2 TRBV6-1 CASSARGGTAANTGELFF
TRBJ2-1 TRBV12-3/TRBV12-4 CASSLKVNEQFF
TRBJ1-1 TRBV5-1 CASSLGPEPFF
TRBJ2-5 TRBV5-1 CASSRWAGETQYF
TRBJ2-7 TRBV29-1 CSVSGTANSYEQYF
TRBJ1-2 TRBV7-2 CASSLGDPYYGYTF
TRBJ2-7 TRBV20-1 CSASIPGTPDEQYF
TRBJ2-7 TRBV29-1 CSVGVRGSSYEQYF
TRBJ2-2 TRBV4-3 CASSHVAVDTGELFF
TRBJ1-2 TRBV20-1 CSAKGTANYGYTF
TRBJ2-2 TRBV25-1 CASSEATTGELFF
TRBJ2-1 TRBV20-1 CSARGGVAVYNEQFF
TRBJ1-6 TRBV7-6 CASSPEQGFGSPLHF
TRBJ2-7 TRBV20-1 CSAPTTESSYEQYF
TRBJ2-1 TRBV11-2 CASTPGTSREQFF
TRBJ2-7 TRBV19 CASSAGQGTYEQYF
TRBJ2-3 TRBV20-1 CSASGSSGGLADTQYF
TRBJ1-1 TRBV29-1 CSVLKGGGPEAFF
TRBJ2-3 TRBV4-3 CASSQDRAGTFTDTQYF
TRBJ2-2 TRBV20-1 CSAPAELGGNTGELFF
TRBJ1-6 TRBV6-1 CASIGRFSSYNSPLHF
TRBJ2-1 TRBV12-3/TRBV12-4 CASSHPPNEQFF
TRBJ2-1 TRBV7-2 CASSLIGGSSYNEQFF
TRBJ2-5 TRBV25-1 CASTPGQGETQYF
TRBJ1-1 TRBV6-1 CASRLQGGDTEAFF
TRBJ1-2 TRBV9 CASSVEGLSGYTF
TRBJ2-1 TRBV5-5 CASSLVWGVDEQFF
TRBJ1-5 TRBV28 CASQGGGQPQHF
TRBJ2-7 TRBV4-2 CASSHALSGTSGPTTYEQYF
TRBJ2-2 TRBV6-5 CASSDNTEELFF